Reported below is one TCR beta chain. The investigators reverse transcribed all of the isolated RNA, so they sequenced expressed TCRB transcripts. This table comes from immunoSEQ multiplex PCR, and its TCRdb copy is limited to in-frame clones, with some not included. Of under 800,000 clones in the sample, 15% were seen once. This entry is derived from a study of beta chain features in type 1 diabetes. This CDR3 spans 17 amino acids. CDR1 and CDR2 (germline): SGHDT, YYEEEE. V lost 2 bases and J lost 1, with 18 bases in between. The chain uses TRBV5-6 and TRBJ1-1, with D possibly matching TRBD1 (5 bases). Sequenced sample: naive CD4+ T cells from blood. This receptor was obtained from a man between 18 and 35 years old in good health. The CDR3 DNA follows: TGTGCCAGCAGCTTCCTTAGTTCTAGGGGTAAGAACACTGAAGCTTTCTTT. Translation gives CASSFLSSRGKNTEAFF.